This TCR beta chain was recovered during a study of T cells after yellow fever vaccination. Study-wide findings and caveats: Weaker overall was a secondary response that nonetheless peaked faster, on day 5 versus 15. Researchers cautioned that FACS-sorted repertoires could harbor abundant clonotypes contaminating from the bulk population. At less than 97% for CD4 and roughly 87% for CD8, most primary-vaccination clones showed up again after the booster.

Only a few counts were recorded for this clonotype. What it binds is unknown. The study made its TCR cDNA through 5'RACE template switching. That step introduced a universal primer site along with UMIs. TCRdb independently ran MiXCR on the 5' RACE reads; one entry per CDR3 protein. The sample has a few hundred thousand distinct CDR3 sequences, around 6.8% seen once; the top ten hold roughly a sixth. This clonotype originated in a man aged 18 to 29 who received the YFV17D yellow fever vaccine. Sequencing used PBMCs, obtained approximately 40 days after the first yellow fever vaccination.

The CDR3 here is CASSRFLDGYTF. The CDR3 bases are TGTGCCAGCAGCCGATTTTTGGATGGCTACACCTTC. The V gene is TRBV5-6, the J gene TRBJ1-2, with D uncertain. Trimming left V 4 bases short and J 6 bases short, with 10 bases between. This CDR3 has 12 residues. Germline CDR1 reads SGHDT; CDR2 reads YYEEEE. The complete variable domain, with remaining parts taken from reference TRBV5-6 and TRBJ1-2, reads DAGVTQSPTHLIKTRGQQVTLRCSPKSGHDTVSWYQQALGQGPQFIFQYYEEEERQRGNFPDRFSGHQFPNYSSELNVNALLLGDSALYLCASSRFLDGYTFGSGTRLTVV.